The 11 T cell receptor beta chains reported below all come from one sample, sequenced in a study of blood T cell repertoires in COVID-19. Sequencing was performed with immunoSEQ multiplex PCR; in TCRdb, only in-frame clones are kept and a portion is missing. The sample has a few hundred thousand clones; about nine tenths are singletons. Sequencing input: PBMCs or T cells enriched from blood (not recorded which). These receptors all stem from a young woman who had recovered from COVID-19.

The chain recombines TRBV28 with TRBJ1-1; 7 bases line up with TRBD1. This CDR3 has 14 amino acids. V shed 4 bases, J shed 5 bases, and the junction held 7 bases outside the gene matches. Germline V lookup: CDR1 MDHEN, CDR2 SYDVKM. The CDR3 nucleotides are TGTGCCAGCAGTTCCGGGAACAGGGGTACTGAAGCTTTCTTT. It codes for CASSSGNRGTEAFF.

V gene TRBV30 combines with J gene TRBJ1-2; TRBD1 matches 10 bases. This CDR3 is 15 amino acids long. Germline loops: CDR1 GTSNPN, CDR2 SVGIG (reference sequence). The J segment lost 2 bases and the V segment lost 0 bases, leaving 3 bases of the junction unmatched. The CDR3: CAWSVADRGNYGYTF. CDR3 sequence (DNA): TGTGCCTGGAGTGTGGCGGACAGGGGGAACTATGGCTACACCTTC.

The rearrangement links TRBV10-3 to TRBJ2-2, with TRBD1 matching over 9 bases. CDR3 size: 16 residues. CDR1 and CDR2 from the germline V gene are ENHRY and SYGVKD. V shed 3 bases, J shed 3 bases, and the junction held 5 bases outside the gene matches. CDR3 loop: CAISEPGTGYTGELFF. The CDR3 bases are TGTGCCATCAGTGAACCCGGGACAGGGTACACCGGGGAGCTGTTTTTT.

This clone turned up a few times. The chain has TRBV6-2 or TRBV6-3 and TRBJ2-7; D ambiguous. The germline gives CDR1 MNHEY, CDR2 SVGEGT. V shed 2 bases and J shed 4 bases, with 6 bases lying between them. The CDR3 sequence is 12 residues long. CDR3 loop: CASSYIGYEQYF. The CDR3 bases are TGTGCCAGCAGTTACATCGGTTACGAGCAGTACTTC.

This chain uses TRBV15 with TRBJ2-7, with TRBD1 identical over 9 bases. Per germline, CDR1 LNHNV and CDR2 YYDKDF (reference sequence). Trimming cost V 8 bases and J 3 bases; bases outside gene matches: 8. This CDR3 contains 14 residues. The CDR3 bases are TGTGCCACCCGGCATGGACAGGGGATCTACGAGCAGTACTTC. Its translation: CATRHGQGIYEQYF. Together with reference TRBV15 and TRBJ2-7, the CDR3 gives the full variable domain: DAMVIQNPRYQVTQFGKPVTLSCSQTLNHNVMYWYQQKSSQAPKLLFHYYDKDFNNEADTPDNFQSRRPNTSFCFLDIRSPGLGDTAMYLCATRHGQGIYEQYFGPGTRLTVT.

This sequence joins TRBV19 and TRBJ2-1; 7 bases fit TRBD1. J lost 5 bases, V lost 4 bases, and 2 bases had no gene match. The CDR3 has 13 amino acids. Germline assignment: CDR1 LNHDA and CDR2 SQIVND (reference sequence). This CDR3 is CASSKGQNNEQFF. CDR3 coding DNA: TGTGCCAGTAGTAAGGGACAGAACAATGAGCAGTTCTTC.

This CDR3 reads CASSYGTSDTEAFF. DNA for the CDR3: TGTGCCAGCAGTTACGGGACATCCGACACTGAAGCTTTCTTT. The J gene is TRBJ1-1, the V gene TRBV6-5, with D possibly TRBD1 on 6 matching bases. The CDR3 runs 14 residues. Germline lookup yields CDR1 MNHEY and CDR2 SVGAGI. V lost 2 bases and J lost 3, with 10 bases in between.

The rearrangement links TRBV20-1 to TRBJ1-1, with D perhaps matching TRBD1 (5 bases). The CDR3 consists of 11 residues. Trimming left V 6 bases short and J 6 bases short, with 11 bases between. CDR1 is DFQATT, CDR2 SNEGSKA, per germline (reference sequence). This chain's CDR3 is CSAFPGAEAFF. In nucleotides, the CDR3 is TGCAGTGCCTTTCCGGGGGCTGAAGCTTTCTTT.

The chain links TRBV11-2 to TRBJ1-2, with 7 bases fitting TRBD1. CDR1 and CDR2 from the germline V gene are SGHAT and FQNNGV. The CDR3 length is 16 residues. The junction had 18 bases not matched to a gene; V was cut back by 6 bases and J by 8 bases. The DNA for the CDR3 is TGTGCCAGCAGACAATTCTTAGGGGGCAGCCCATACGGCTACACCTTC. Its translation is CASRQFLGGSPYGYTF.

This chain joins TRBV27 and TRBJ1-4; 7 nucleotides agree with TRBD1. This CDR3 contains 16 residues. V was clipped by 5 bases and J by 4 bases; unmatched bases: 10. In germline, CDR1 is MNHEY, CDR2 SMNVEV (reference sequence). Here the CDR3 DNA reads TGTGCCAGCAGTGACACAGGGGCCGAGGTTAATGAAAAACTGTTTTTT. This encodes CASSDTGAEVNEKLFF.

CDR3 region: CASQRHPAYEQYF. In nucleotides, the CDR3 is TGTGCCAGCCAGCGCCACCCCGCCTACGAGCAGTACTTC. The rearrangement links TRBV5-8 to TRBJ2-7; D uncertain. Germline-derived CDR1 and CDR2 are SGHTS and YDEGEE. Trimming cost V 7 bases and J 2 bases, with 13 bases left between them. CDR3 length equals 13 residues.